This T cell receptor beta chain comes out of a study of CD8+CD57+ T cells in acquired aplastic anemia. Using genomic DNA as the template, TCR beta VDJ and CDR3 profiling was carried out. TCRdb recomputed calls from the reads with MiXCR, one row per CDR3 protein. Seen here are about 160,000 distinct CDR3 sequences, roughly 43% observed once, and the top ten hold around 3%. Notes on this clonotype: No antigen is known for it.

Patients selected for sequencing had displayed CD8+CD57+ cell expansion by flow cytometry. Study findings and constraints: Patients and controls were found to share around 30 CD8+ CDR3 sequences.

The CDR3 contains 16 residues. Germline V CDR1 and CDR2: MGHRA, YSYEKL. J was trimmed by 5 bases and V by 0 bases; bases with no gene match: 7. This TCR was sampled from a human donor with aplastic anemia. The material sequenced was sorted CD4+, CD8+, or CD8+CD57+ T cells (not recorded which) from PBMCs. J is TRBJ2-5 and V is TRBV4-1; 9 bases map to TRBD2. This CDR3 reads CASSQESAGGAETQYF. The CDR3 DNA reads as TGCGCCAGCAGCCAAGAGTCGGCGGGAGGGGCGGAGACCCAGTACTTC.